Each of the 28 T cell receptor beta chains below was sequenced from the same sample in a study of molecular identifiers for immune sequencing clone quantification. In TCRdb, the PCR reads were re-called with MiXCR into one record per CDR3 protein. The table has approximately 670,000 distinct CDR3 sequences, around 20% seen once; the top ten hold 0.7% to 1%. Sequencing input: naive CD8+ T cells from blood, with Jurkat cell RNA spiked in. Subset meaning: FACS-sorted CD8+CD4-CCR7+CD45RA+ naive T cells. The receptors come from a human donor in good health. Some libraries in this study had Jurkat cell RNA spiked in.

The chain recombines TRBV11-2 with TRBJ1-1, with D maybe TRBD1 (5 bases). V was trimmed by 0 bases and J by 10 bases, leaving 24 bases between them. The CDR3 sequence is 17 residues long. The V gene's germline CDR1 is SGHAT and CDR2 FQNNGV. The CDR3 DNA reads TGTGCCAGCAGCTTAGATAGTGGGGGGGTGGGGTCGATGGGAGCTTTCTTT. Residues: CASSLDSGGVGSMGAFF.

This clonotype was seen ten or more times. The genes are TRBV7-9 and TRBJ2-3, with 11 nucleotides matching TRBD2. The CDR3 is 16 residues long. The V gene end was trimmed by 4 bases and the J gene end by 5 bases; junction bases not matched to a gene: 8. The germline V gene has CDR1 SEHNR and CDR2 FQNEAQ (reference sequence). CDR3 nucleotide sequence: TGTGCCAGCAGCTCTCCCCTAGCGGGAGGCAGAGATACGCAGTATTTT. Its protein product is CASSSPLAGGRDTQYF.

There are many counts of this clonotype. The V gene is TRBV20-1, the J gene TRBJ1-3, with D unclear. There are 16 residues in the CDR3. Trimming stripped 1 base from V and 0 bases from J, with 13 bases between. The germline V gene encodes CDR1 DFQATT and CDR2 SNEGSKA (reference sequence). The CDR3 DNA reads TGCAGTGCTAGAGCTACAACTGGAGTCTCTGGAAACACCATATATTTT. This sequence encodes CSARATTGVSGNTIYF.

This clonotype was detected once. Possible read error: a much larger clone is one base away. The genes are TRBV30 and TRBJ1-1; TRBD1 aligns across 8 bases. Germline CDR1 is GTSNPN and CDR2 is SVGIG (reference sequence). CDR3 length: 13 residues. V was pared by 2 bases and J by 4 bases, with 3 bases of the junction left unmatched. The DNA for the CDR3 is TGTGCCTGGAGTCCGACAGGGGCCACTGAAGCTTTCTTT. Residues: CAWSPTGATEAFF.

The chain couples TRBV27 to TRBJ2-7; tentatively, D is TRBD1 (6 bases). The CDR3 has 15 amino acids. Looked up from germline, CDR1 is MNHEY and CDR2 is SMNVEV (reference sequence). V lost 6 bases and J lost 3, with 18 bases in between. Here the CDR3 reads CASSPPGTPDYEQYF. The CDR3 DNA is TGTGCCAGCAGCCCACCGGGGACACCGGACTACGAGCAGTACTTC.

This clonotype has just a few counts. The CDR3 coding sequence is TGTGCCAGCAGCTTCATGGGACCTCAGCATTTT. Translated: CASSFMGPQHF. V is TRBV11-2 and J is TRBJ1-5, with a weak D call TRBD1 (5 bases). The CDR3 length is 11 residues. Germline CDR1 SGHAT, CDR2 FQNNGV. V was shortened by 3 bases and J by 13 bases, with 10 bases between the two germline ends.

This clonotype was counted ten times or more. The chain recombines TRBV6-4 with TRBJ2-2; D unclear. The V end was cut by 2 bases, the J end by 6 bases, with 7 bases between. This CDR3 spans 13 amino acids. The germline V gene encodes CDR1 MRHNA and CDR2 SNTAGT. The DNA for the CDR3 is TGTGCCAGCAGTGACCCCCTCTCCGGGGAGCTGTTTTTT. This translates into CASSDPLSGELFF.

This clonotype was detected ten times or more. One end of the junction fails to match germline, which may point to a read error. CDR3 sequence: CASSLDPGTGEQYF. DNA for the CDR3: TGTGCTAGCAGCTTAGACCCAGGGACGGGGGAGCAGTACTTC. The chain employs TRBV7-7 and TRBJ2-7, with D possibly being TRBD1 or TRBD2 (5 bases each). This CDR3 contains 14 residues. Looked up from germline, CDR1 is SSHAT and CDR2 is FNYEAQ (reference sequence).

V is TRBV10-3 and J is TRBJ1-3, with D uncertain. The CDR3 covers 16 residues. Trimming removed 2 bases from V and 3 bases from J, with 14 bases in between. Germline values: CDR1 ENHRY, CDR2 SYGVKD. For the CDR3, the DNA is TGTGCCATCAGTGAGCCCGTCCCGGGGAGTGGAAACACCATATATTTT. It is translated as CAISEPVPGSGNTIYF.

There are many counts of this clonotype. The chain combines TRBV20-1 with TRBJ1-5; D is uncertain. V was shortened by 5 bases and J by 5 bases, with 10 bases between the two germline ends. Germline lookup yields CDR1 DFQATT and CDR2 SNEGSKA (reference sequence). The CDR3 covers 12 residues. As DNA, the CDR3 is TGCAGTGCTGAGTACTCGGATCAGCCCCAGCATTTT. This translates into CSAEYSDQPQHF.

This clonotype was detected many times. The V call is TRBV20-1, the J call TRBJ2-7; no firm D call. V was trimmed by 2 bases and J by 4 bases, leaving 9 bases between them. This CDR3 is 12 amino acids long. Per the germline V gene, CDR1 is DFQATT and CDR2 is SNEGSKA (reference sequence). CDR3 DNA sequence: TGCAGTGCTAGAAGCCTGAAATACGAGCAGTACTTC. Protein sequence: CSARSLKYEQYF.

There are many counts of this clonotype. This chain uses TRBV20-1 with TRBJ2-1, with 9 bases fitting TRBD1. The CDR3 has 14 amino acids. V lost 1 base and J lost 8; bases outside the gene matches: 6. CDR1 is DFQATT and CDR2 is SNEGSKA in the germline V gene (reference sequence). CDR3 sequence (DNA): TGCAGTGCTAGAGCGGTTGGACAGGGGCATGAGCAGTTCTTC. As protein: CSARAVGQGHEQFF.

This clonotype was counted many times. The chain carries TRBV7-9 and TRBJ2-2; no clear D gene. Germline V lookup: CDR1 SEHNR, CDR2 FQNEAQ (reference sequence). V dropped 1 base and J dropped 4 bases, with 10 bases sitting between them. This CDR3 comprises 15 residues. In nucleotides, the CDR3 is TGTGCCAGCAGCTTAGGCAGGTCGCTCACCGGGGAGCTGTTTTTT. Its translation: CASSLGRSLTGELFF.

This clonotype was picked up one time. This may be a read error: a much more frequent sequence differs by one nucleotide. The rearrangement joins TRBV7-9 to TRBJ2-5, with TRBD2 identical over 7 bases. Trimming at V came to 0 bases and at J to 0 bases, leaving 7 bases not matched to a gene. CDR1 is SEHNR and CDR2 is FQNEAQ in the germline V gene (reference sequence). The CDR3 runs 17 residues. DNA of the CDR3: TGTGCCAGCAGCTTAGCGGGGGGGGACTTGCACCAAGAGACCCAGTACTTC. Amino acid sequence: CASSLAGGDLHQETQYF.

In the case of this clonotype: Being one base from a much bigger clone, this may be a read error. The chain has TRBV12-3 or TRBV12-4 and TRBJ1-1; TRBD1 is a possible D gene (6 bases). CDR3 size: 13 residues. Trimming cost V 3 bases and J 11 bases, with 16 bases left between them. This chain's CDR3 is CASSFWGAQGAFF. In DNA form, the CDR3 reads TGTGCCAGCAGTTTTTGGGGGGCGCAGGGCGCTTTCTTT.

This clonotype showed up many times. The chain recombines TRBV11-2 with TRBJ1-2, with D tentatively TRBD1 (5 bases). Germline V gene sequence: CDR1 SGHAT, CDR2 FQNNGV. The CDR3 covers 14 residues. The ends were cut back, 3 bases at V and 2 bases at J, with 10 bases in the middle. The CDR3 nucleotides are TGTGCCAGCAGCTTCTACGCAGGGAACTATGGCTACACCTTC. Protein product: CASSFYAGNYGYTF. Full variable domain (rest looked up from reference TRBV11-2 and TRBJ1-2): EAGVAQSPRYKIIEKRQSVAFWCNPISGHATLYWYQQILGQGPKLLIQFQNNGVVDDSQLPKDRFSAERLKGVDSTLKIQPAKLEDSAVYLCASSFYAGNYGYTFGSGTRLTVV.

The chain carries TRBV28 and TRBJ2-7; 9 positions match TRBD1. Losses at the gene ends were 6 bases for V and 4 bases for J; bases not matched to a gene: 19. This CDR3 is 18 amino acids long. The germline CDR1 and CDR2 sequences are MDHEN and SYDVKM. Here the CDR3 reads CASRKSQEPGQGKYEQYF. The CDR3 coding sequence is TGTGCCAGCAGGAAAAGTCAGGAGCCGGGACAGGGCAAATACGAGCAGTACTTC. Complete variable domain (other parts from reference TRBV28 and TRBJ2-7): DVKVTQSSRYLVKRTGEKVFLECVQDMDHENMFWYRQDPGLGLRLIYFSYDVKMKEKGDIPEGYSVSREKKERFSLILESASTNQTSMYLCASRKSQEPGQGKYEQYFGPGTRLTVT.

CDR3 loop: CASSLGAGGMNTEAFF. The DNA of the CDR3 is TGTGCCAGCAGCTTAGGGGCCGGGGGTATGAACACTGAAGCTTTCTTT. This sequence joins TRBV7-9 and TRBJ1-1; perhaps TRBD1 as D (5 bases). The CDR3 is made up of 16 amino acids. V shed 1 base and J shed 0 bases, with 12 bases lying between them. From germline, CDR1 is SEHNR and CDR2 FQNEAQ (reference sequence).

This chain joins TRBV19 and TRBJ1-1, with D perhaps matching TRBD1 (5 bases). The CDR3 runs 13 residues. The V and J ends lost 8 bases and 2 bases respectively, with 12 bases between them. Germline values: CDR1 LNHDA, CDR2 SQIVND (reference sequence). CDR3 DNA: TGTGCCAGTGGTGCAGGGATAAACACTGAAGCTTTCTTT. This gives the protein CASGAGINTEAFF.

This clonotype appeared many times. J is TRBJ2-5 and V is TRBV9; unclear D gene. Germline CDR1 is SGDLS and CDR2 is YYNGEE. Deletions cut 0 bases from V and 2 bases from J, with 17 bases between. The CDR3 has 17 amino acids. CDR3 nucleotides: TGTGCCAGCAGCGTAGCTCCAAAACTTGGACGGCAAGAGACCCAGTACTTC. Amino acids: CASSVAPKLGRQETQYF.

This clonotype was observed a few times. The V call is TRBV28, the J call TRBJ2-3; TRBD1 aligns across 7 bases. Germline V gives CDR1 MDHEN, CDR2 SYDVKM. The CDR3 runs 12 residues. V lost 6 bases, J lost 7 bases, and 4 bases stayed unmatched. The CDR3 here is CASSSTGNTQYF. The CDR3 nucleotides are TGTGCCAGCAGCTCGACAGGGAATACGCAGTATTTT.

About this clonotype itself: A much larger clone differs by one base, so this may be a read error. The genes are TRBV12-2 and TRBJ1-4. TRBV12-2 is listed as a pseudogene. There are 16 residues in the CDR3. The CDR3 DNA reads TGTGCAGGTCGCTTAGTATCACCAGCAACTAATGAAAAACTGTTTTTT. It yields the protein CAGRLVSPATNEKLFF.

There are a few counts of this clonotype. The J gene is TRBJ2-5, the V gene TRBV4-3; D not resolved. Germline V gene sequence: CDR1 LGHNA, CDR2 YSLEER. This CDR3 spans 17 amino acids. V was clipped by 0 bases and J by 2 bases, with 16 bases between them. CDR3 protein: CASSQDRSMARQETQYF. The CDR3 DNA reads as TGCGCCAGCAGCCAAGACAGATCCATGGCTAGACAAGAGACCCAGTACTTC.

As to this clonotype: This could be a read error, since a much larger clone is one nucleotide away. The rearrangement uses TRBV6-5 and TRBJ1-5; no reliable D call. This CDR3 has 13 residues. Germline CDR1 and CDR2: MNHEY and SVGAGI. The CDR3 DNA is TGTGCCAGCACCAGCGGTGGCAATCAGCCCCGGCATTTT. It yields the protein CASTSGGNQPRHF.

Remarks on this clonotype: A read error may explain this, as a much larger clone is one base away. The V gene is TRBV20-1, the J gene TRBJ2-7; 7 bases align to TRBD1. The V gene end was trimmed by 1 base and the J gene end by 3 bases; junction bases not matched to a gene: 6. Per the germline V gene, CDR1 is DFQATT and CDR2 is SNEGSKA (reference sequence). The CDR3 length is 14 residues. CDR3 coding DNA: TGCAGTGCTAGAGCTCTGCAGGGGGACTACGAGCAGTACTTC. Amino acid sequence: CSARALQGDYEQYF.

This clonotype turned up a few times. The chain combines TRBV27 with TRBJ2-7; D is undetermined. Trimming shortened V by 4 bases and J by 7 bases, and 8 bases separated the two germline ends. Germline V gene data show CDR1 as MNHEY and CDR2 as SMNVEV (reference sequence). The CDR3 loop spans 11 amino acids. Here the CDR3 reads CASSSFEEQYF. CDR3 bases: TGTGCCAGCAGTTCCTTCGAAGAGCAGTACTTC.

As for this clonotype: This may be a read error: a much more frequent sequence differs by one nucleotide. The V call is TRBV12-5, the J call TRBJ2-3; unclear D gene. This CDR3 has 14 residues. Trimming pared 7 bases from V and 3 bases from J, leaving 14 bases between. Germline V CDR1 and CDR2: LGHNT, FRNRAP. CDR3 nucleotide sequence: TGTGCTAGTGCCTGGGGTGGCCGGACAGATACGCAGTATTTT. It translates to CASAWGGRTDTQYF.

This clonotype was picked up many times. An end of the junction differs from the germline gene, which may be a read error. This chain uses TRBV19 with TRBJ2-2; 11 bases are shared with TRBD1. CDR3 length equals 15 residues. CDR1 is LNHDA and CDR2 is SQIVND in the germline V gene (reference sequence). The CDR3 DNA reads TGCGCCAGCAGCATGGGACAGGGGGTCACCGGGGAGCTGTTTTTT. Amino acid sequence: CASSMGQGVTGELFF.